This TCR beta chain was sequenced in a study of T cells in narcolepsy. Study results and caveats: Autoreactive HCRT-specific and TRIB2-specific clonotypes were marked in same-patient CSF-versus-blood CD4+ comparisons.

This clone was counted a single time. Its antigen is still unknown. Repertoires were generated with immunoSEQ multiplex PCR, while TCRdb's copy carries only in-frame clones and drops some. The data show some 34,000 clones, about four fifths seen once. Trimming shortened V by 0 bases and J by 2 bases, and 14 bases separated the two germline ends. The CDR3 extends over 16 amino acids. CDR1 is SGHRS and CDR2 is YFSETQ in the germline V gene. The genes are TRBV5-1 and TRBJ1-1; D call uncertain. The TCR sequence derives from a human donor in good health. What was sequenced was memory (CD45RA-) CD4+ T cells from blood. The CDR3 DNA reads TGCGCCAGCAGCTTGGCCGGGAATCCAGCTAACACTGAAGCTTTCTTT. Translated, it gives CASSLAGNPANTEAFF.